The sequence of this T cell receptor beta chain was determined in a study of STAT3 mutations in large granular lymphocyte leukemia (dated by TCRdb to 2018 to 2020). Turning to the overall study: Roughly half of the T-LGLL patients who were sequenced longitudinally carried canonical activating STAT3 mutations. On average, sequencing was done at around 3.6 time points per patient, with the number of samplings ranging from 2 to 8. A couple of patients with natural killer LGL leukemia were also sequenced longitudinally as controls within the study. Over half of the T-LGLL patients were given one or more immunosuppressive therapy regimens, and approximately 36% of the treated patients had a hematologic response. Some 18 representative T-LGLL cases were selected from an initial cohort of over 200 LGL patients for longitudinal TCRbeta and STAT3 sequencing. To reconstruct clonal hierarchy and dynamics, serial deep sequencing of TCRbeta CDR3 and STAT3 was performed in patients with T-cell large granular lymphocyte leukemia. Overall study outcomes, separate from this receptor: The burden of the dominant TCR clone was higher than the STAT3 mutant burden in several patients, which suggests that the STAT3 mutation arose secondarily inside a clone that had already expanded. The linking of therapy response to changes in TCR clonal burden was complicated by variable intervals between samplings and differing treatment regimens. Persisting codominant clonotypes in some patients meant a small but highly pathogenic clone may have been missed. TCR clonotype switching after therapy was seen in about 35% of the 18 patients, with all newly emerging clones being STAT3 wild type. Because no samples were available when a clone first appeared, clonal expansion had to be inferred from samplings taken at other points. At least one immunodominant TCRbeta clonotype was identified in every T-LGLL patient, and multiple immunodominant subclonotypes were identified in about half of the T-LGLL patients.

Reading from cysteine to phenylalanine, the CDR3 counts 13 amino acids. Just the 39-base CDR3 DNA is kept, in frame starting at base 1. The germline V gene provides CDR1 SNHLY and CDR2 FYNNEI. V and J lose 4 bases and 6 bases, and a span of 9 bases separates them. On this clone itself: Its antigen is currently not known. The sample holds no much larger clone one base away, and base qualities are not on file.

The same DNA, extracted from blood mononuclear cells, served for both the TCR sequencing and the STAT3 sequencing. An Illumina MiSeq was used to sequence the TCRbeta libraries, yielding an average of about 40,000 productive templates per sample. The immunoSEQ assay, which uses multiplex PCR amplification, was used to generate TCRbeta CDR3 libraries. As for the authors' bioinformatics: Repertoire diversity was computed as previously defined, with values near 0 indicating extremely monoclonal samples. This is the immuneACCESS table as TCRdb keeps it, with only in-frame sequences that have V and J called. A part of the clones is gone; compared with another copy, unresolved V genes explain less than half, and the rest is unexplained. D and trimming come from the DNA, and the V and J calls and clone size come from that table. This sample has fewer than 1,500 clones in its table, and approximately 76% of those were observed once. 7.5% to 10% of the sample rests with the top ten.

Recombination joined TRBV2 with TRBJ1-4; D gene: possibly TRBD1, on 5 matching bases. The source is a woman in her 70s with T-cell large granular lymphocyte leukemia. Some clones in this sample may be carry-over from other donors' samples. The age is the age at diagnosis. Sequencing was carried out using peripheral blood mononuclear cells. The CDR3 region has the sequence CASSADTDEKLFF. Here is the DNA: TGTGCCAGCAGTGCGGACACTGATGAAAAACTGTTTTTT.